One and the same sample provided the 27 T cell receptor beta chains below, sequenced in a study of tumor and adjacent non-tumor tissue in lung cancer. No cell sorting was done before RNA was extracted from the tissue. The library came from three nested PCR rounds adapted from ARM-PCR protocols. TCRdb reanalysed the multiplex PCR reads using MiXCR and keeps one entry per CDR3 protein. The profile covers over 100,000 distinct CDR3 sequences, with around 75% appearing a single time and about 39% taken by the ten largest. Sequencing was performed on lung tumor tissue. The receptors here all came from a woman in her sixties with non-small cell lung cancer.

This clonotype is a singleton in its sample. J is TRBJ2-3 and V is TRBV11-3, with 7 bases that match TRBD2. V shed 6 bases, J shed 7 bases, and the junction held 13 bases outside the gene matches. The CDR3 sequence is 15 residues long. CDR1 and CDR2 (germline): SGHNT, YENEEA. CDR3 DNA: TGTGCCAGCAGTTTACTAGCGTGGGGGTTTAATACGCAGTATTTT. Its protein is CASSLLAWGFNTQYF.

To note about this clonotype: This CDR3 is missing its conserved last phenylalanine or tryptophan, likely due to a read error. The gene calls are TRBV11-3 and TRBJ2-7; D perhaps matches TRBD2 (5 bases). This CDR3 spans 14 amino acids. V lost 5 bases, J lost 2 bases, and 13 bases lay in between. Germline-derived CDR1 and CDR2 are SGHNT and YENEEA. The CDR3 nucleotides are TGTGCCAGCAGCATACATACGGGAACCTACGAGCAGTACATC. Protein product: CASSIHTGTYEQYI.

This clonotype was observed a single time. V usage is TRBV12-3 or TRBV12-4 and J usage is TRBJ2-3; weak D call: TRBD2 (5 bases). This CDR3 is built from 16 residues. V was trimmed by 7 bases and J by 6 bases, leaving 23 bases between them. CDR3 bases: TGTGCCAGCATTCCCTCTAACGGGGAGACGGTCGATACGCAGTATTTT. It is translated as CASIPSNGETVDTQYF.

For this clonotype: The final CDR3 position lacks the conserved phenylalanine or tryptophan, pointing to a likely read error. The chain uses TRBV28 and TRBJ2-7; D call uncertain. This CDR3 comprises 14 residues. Germline-derived CDR1 and CDR2 are MDHEN and SYDVKM. The CDR3 nucleotides read TGTGCCAGCAGTAGGATAGGGCTCTCTTACGAACAGTACTAC. It yields the protein CASSRIGLSYEQYY.

This clonotype is a singleton in its sample. The chain links TRBV6-1 to TRBJ1-5; no definite D call. Germline CDR1 is MNHNS and CDR2 is SASEGT. V was shortened by 4 bases and J by 4 bases, with 8 bases between the two germline ends. The CDR3 has 13 amino acids. The CDR3 here is CASSAARNQPQHF. In DNA, the CDR3 is TGTGCCAGCAGTGCCGCGCGAAATCAGCCCCAGCATTTT.

To note about this clonotype: A much larger clone differs by one base, so this may be a read error. The chain recombines TRBV6-2 or TRBV6-3 with TRBJ2-1; the match to TRBD1 covers 9 bases. Trimming at V came to 7 bases and at J to 3 bases, leaving 7 bases not matched to a gene. CDR1 is MNHEY, CDR2 SVGEGT, per germline. The CDR3 totals 15 residues. The CDR3 DNA reads TGTGCCAGCATTAAAGGGGACAGGGACTACAATGAGCAGTTCTTC. Translated: CASIKGDRDYNEQFF.

As regards this clonotype: With a much larger clone just one base away, this may be a read error. The chain links TRBV29-1 to TRBJ2-3; the D gene is possibly TRBD2 (7 bases). The length of the CDR3 is 12 residues. CDR1 and CDR2 (germline): SQVTM, ANQGSEA. The CDR3: CNVGGRGDTQYF. CDR3 nucleotide sequence: TGCAACGTTGGGGGGCGGGGGGATACGCAGTATTTT.

Concerning this clonotype itself: Being one base from a much bigger clone, this may be a read error. The chain recombines TRBV4-3 with TRBJ2-6; D unclear. CDR1 and CDR2 from the germline V gene are LGHNA and YSLEER. Trimming pared 0 bases from V and 4 bases from J, leaving 10 bases between. The CDR3 spans 16 residues. This chain's CDR3 is CASSQEVSSGANVLTF. CDR3 coding DNA: TGCGCCAGCAGCCAAGAGGTGTCATCCGGGGCCAACGTCCTGACTTTC.

The sample holds many counts of this clonotype. The rearrangement uses TRBV12-3 or TRBV12-4 and TRBJ1-1, with D perhaps TRBD1 (5 bases). The V end lost 2 bases, the J end lost 1 base, and 8 bases lay between the germline ends. The CDR3 has 14 residues. CDR3 residues: CASSLNRKNTEAFF. The CDR3 nucleotides read TGTGCCAGCAGTTTAAACAGGAAGAACACTGAAGCTTTCTTT.

This clonotype occurred many times. The chain links TRBV20-1 to TRBJ2-5, with 7 bases lining up with TRBD2. J gave up 6 bases and V 5 bases, and 9 bases lay outside the gene matches. This CDR3 is 13 amino acids long. The germline gives CDR1 DFQATT, CDR2 SNEGSKA (reference sequence). The CDR3 sequence is CSAGGGSPQTQYF. CDR3 nucleotides: TGCAGTGCTGGGGGGGGTTCCCCCCAGACCCAGTACTTC.

As for this clonotype: Relative to the germline gene, one junction end is altered; a read error may explain this. The chain recombines TRBV11-3 with TRBJ1-1; D is unresolved. Germline V lookup: CDR1 SGHNT, CDR2 YENEEA. The CDR3 is 15 amino acids. DNA of the CDR3: TGTGCCAGCATCTTAGATTCGGAGAGAGACACTGAAGCTTTCTTT. Translating gives CASILDSERDTEAFF.

As for this clonotype: The conserved final phenylalanine or tryptophan is absent from the CDR3, which likely points to a read error. No DNA is shown, since the ends of the CDR3 on it are uncertain; the CDR3 is the one TCRdb lists. The chain recombines TRBV20-1 with TRBJ2-1. From germline, CDR1 is DFQATT and CDR2 SNEGSKA (reference sequence). The CDR3 spans 13 amino acids, including both terminal residues. The chain's CDR3 is CSARSDQYNERFV.

With respect to this clonotype: The final CDR3 position lacks the conserved phenylalanine or tryptophan, pointing to a likely read error. The chain combines TRBV11-3 with TRBJ2-2; D is unclear. The germline V gene has CDR1 SGHNT and CDR2 YENEEA. CDR3 length equals 13 residues. V lost 5 bases to trimming and J lost 6 bases, with 10 bases between them. The CDR3 DNA follows: TGTGCCAGCAGCATAGTAGGGTCCGGGGAGCTGTTTTAC. Translating gives CASSIVGSGELFY.

The rearrangement links TRBV11-2 to TRBJ2-7; D possibly corresponds to TRBD2 (6 bases). CDR3 length: 14 amino acids. CDR1 is SGHAT, CDR2 FQNNGV, per germline. CDR3 bases: TGTGTTGGCAGTTGGGACCGCGGAGGGTACGAGCAGTACTTC. Translation: CVGSWDRGGYEQYF.

A note on this clonotype: At one of its ends the junction is not consistent with the germline gene, which may arise from a read error. This chain joins TRBV20-1 and TRBJ2-1; D call uncertain. This CDR3 contains 13 residues. Germline V CDR1 and CDR2: DFQATT, SNEGSKA (reference sequence). The chain's CDR3 is CSLSPPGRVEQFF. CDR3 in DNA: TGTAGCCTAAGCCCCCCCGGCCGCGTTGAGCAGTTCTTC.

About this clonotype itself: An end of the junction does not agree with germline; a read error may underlie this. The rearrangement uses TRBV29-1 and TRBJ2-1; possible D gene TRBD1, 6 bases. Germline lookup yields CDR1 SQVTM and CDR2 ANQGSEA. CDR3 length: 11 amino acids. The CDR3 DNA sequence: TGCAGTGTTGAACGGGTACAGGGATCGTTCTTC. It encodes CSVERVQGSFF.

A remark on this clonotype: One end of the junction is discordant with germline, which a read error may explain. This rearrangement joins TRBV11-2 to TRBJ1-1; 7 bases match TRBD1. This CDR3 has 16 amino acids. Germline assignment: CDR1 SGHAT and CDR2 FQNNGV. The CDR3 here is CVSSLGPGGRNTEAFF. Here the CDR3 DNA reads TGTGTCAGCAGCTTAGGCCCAGGGGGTAGGAACACTGAAGCTTTCTTT.

In this sample, this clonotype turned up once. V and J are TRBV11-2 and TRBJ2-7; D ambiguous. Trimming removed 5 bases from V and 9 bases from J, with 14 bases in between. The CDR3 runs to 12 residues. Per germline, CDR1 SGHAT and CDR2 FQNNGV. In nucleotides, the CDR3 is TGTGCCAGCAGCCTGAGGACGAAAAGGCAGTACTTC. This gives the protein CASSLRTKRQYF.

This clonotype occurred once. A much larger clone is a single base away; this may be a read error. This chain connects TRBV20-1 to TRBJ2-1; 9 bases are shared with TRBD2. This CDR3 contains 12 residues. The germline V gene encodes CDR1 DFQATT and CDR2 SNEGSKA (reference sequence). V gave up 8 bases and J gave up 7 bases; unmatched junction bases: 6. The DNA for the CDR3 is TGCAGTCCCCGAGCGGGAGGAAATGAGCAGTTCTTC. Translation gives CSPRAGGNEQFF.

This CDR3 is CSAPDAARTSGRGVHFF. Written as DNA, the CDR3 is TGCAGTGCCCCCGATGCCGCGAGGACTAGCGGGAGAGGCGTGCACTTCTTC. V is TRBV20-1 and J is TRBJ2-1, with 13 bases matching TRBD2. The CDR3 consists of 17 residues. The germline CDR1 and CDR2 sequences are DFQATT and SNEGSKA (reference sequence). Unmatched junction bases numbered 24, after V lost 6 bases and J lost 16 bases.

CDR3 DNA sequence: TGCGCCAGCAGCCAAGATGGACAGGTTGGGTACAATGGGCAATTCTTC. It encodes CASSQDGQVGYNGQFF. The rearrangement links TRBV4-3 to TRBJ2-1, with 7 bases fitting TRBD1. This CDR3 contains 16 residues. Germline CDR1 and CDR2: LGHNA and YSLEER. The junction had 18 bases not matched to a gene; V was cut back by 0 bases and J by 16 bases.

This clonotype was detected a few times. At one end, the junction sequence differs from germline, possibly due to a read error. CDR3 coding DNA: TGCGCCAGCAGCTTGGAGTGGGTGAAGGGTAATTCACCCCTCCTCTTT. Translation: CASSLEWVKGNSPLLF. The rearrangement uses TRBV5-1 and TRBJ1-6, with D uncertain. The germline CDR1 and CDR2 sequences are SGHRS and YFSETQ. This CDR3 has 16 residues.

The chain uses TRBV5-5 and TRBJ2-1; 8 bases map to TRBD1. The CDR3 spans 15 residues. Per the germline V gene, CDR1 is SGHKS and CDR2 is YYEKEE (reference sequence). J gave up 1 base and V 9 bases, and 9 bases lay outside the gene matches. The CDR3 bases are TGTGCCAACAACCCCCGGGACAGGTCCTACAATGAGCAGTTCTTC. Protein sequence: CANNPRDRSYNEQFF. Using reference TRBV5-5 and TRBJ2-1 for the parts outside the CDR3, the full variable domain is DAGVTQSPTHLIKTRGQQVTLRCSPISGHKSVSWYQQVLGQGPQFIFQYYEKEERGRGNFPDRFSARQFPNYSSELNVNALLLGDSALYLCANNPRDRSYNEQFFGPGTRLTVL.

A word on this clonotype: Likely a read error: the CDR3 ends without its conserved phenylalanine or tryptophan. This chain joins TRBV6-5 and TRBJ2-7; D uncertain. Germline V gene sequence: CDR1 MNHEY, CDR2 SVGAGI. The CDR3 is made up of 12 amino acids. Here the CDR3 reads CARSSSLGEQYL. In DNA, the CDR3 is TGTGCCAGGAGTTCCTCGCTGGGCGAGCAGTACTTA.

About this clonotype itself: Sequence at one end of the junction differs from germline and may be a read error. The rearrangement uses TRBV29-1 and TRBJ2-7; a weak D match, TRBD2 (5 bases). CDR1 and CDR2 (germline): SQVTM, ANQGSEA. This CDR3 has 13 amino acids. The CDR3 loop is CSVSGRGDYEQDF. CDR3 DNA sequence: TGCAGCGTGTCCGGACGGGGAGACTACGAGCAGGACTTC.

To note about this clonotype: Compared with germline, one end of the junction differs, possibly owing to a read error. The chain employs TRBV2 and TRBJ1-5, with D unclear. The CDR3 has 13 amino acids. Germline V gene sequence: CDR1 SNHLY, CDR2 FYNNEI. CDR3 nucleotide sequence: TGTGCCAGCAGTTCGGGATCCCATCAGCTCCAGCATTTT. Protein: CASSSGSHQLQHF. Full variable domain (remainder filled in from reference TRBV2 and TRBJ1-5): EPEVTQTPSHQVTQMGQEVILRCVPISNHLYFYWYRQILGQKVEFLVSFYNNEISEKSEIFDDQFSVERPDGSNFTLKIRSTKLEDSAMYFCASSSGSHQLQHFGDGTRLSIL.

Note on this clonotype: A much more abundant neighbour one base away suggests this may be a read error. The V call is TRBV6-5, the J call TRBJ2-1; 16 bases agree with TRBD2. The CDR3 covers 18 residues. Germline V CDR1 and CDR2: MNHEY, SVGAGI. This CDR3 reads CASRYSGTSGRVANEQFF. The CDR3 nucleotides read TGTGCCAGCAGGTACTCCGGGACTAGCGGGAGGGTCGCCAATGAGCAGTTCTTC.